One sample yielded the 14 T cell receptor beta chains listed below, sequenced in a study of OX40 agonist ivuxolimab in advanced cancers. The table came from immunoSEQ multiplex PCR; TCRdb's copy has only in-frame clones and leaves some out. The table lists roughly 98,000 clones, around 83% of them singletons, with roughly 1.6% in the top ten. Source: CD4+ or CD8+ T cells sorted from blood, taken in a trial of the OX40 agonist ivuxolimab. Every receptor here comes from an adult with an advanced solid tumor such as melanoma, head and neck, liver or kidney cancer.

The chain combines TRBV5-4 with TRBJ1-2; weak D call: TRBD1 (6 bases). The CDR3 consists of 11 residues. Deletions cut 4 bases from V and 7 bases from J, with 8 bases between. Germline values: CDR1 SGHNT, CDR2 YYREEE (reference sequence). CDR3 nucleotides: TGTGCCAGCAGCAGGGACATTGGCTACACCTTC. It specifies CASSRDIGYTF.

This chain uses TRBV7-2 with TRBJ1-6, with 7 nucleotides matching TRBD1. This CDR3 has 14 residues. Germline-derived CDR1 and CDR2 are SGHTA and FQGNSA. V dropped 5 bases and J dropped 6; count of bases not matched to a gene: 4. CDR3 DNA sequence: TGTGCCAGCAGCGGGGACAGCCTTAATTCACCCCTCCACTTT. Its translation is CASSGDSLNSPLHF.

The chain carries TRBV6-5 and TRBJ1-5; D is uncertain. This CDR3 region has 13 residues. Per the germline V gene, CDR1 is MNHEY and CDR2 is SVGAGI. Trimming removed 5 bases from V and 0 bases from J, with 5 bases in between. The CDR3 region has the DNA TGTGCCAGCAGTCTAAATAGCAATCAGCCCCAGCATTTT. Encoded protein: CASSLNSNQPQHF.

The rearrangement joins TRBV15 to TRBJ1-4, with D unclear. Germline CDR1 reads LNHNV; CDR2 reads YYDKDF (reference sequence). V was cut by 4 bases and J by 0 bases, with 9 bases left in between. The CDR3 is 15 amino acids. CDR3 amino acids: CATSTLTPTNEKLFF. DNA for the CDR3: TGTGCCACCAGCACGTTAACTCCAACTAATGAAAAACTGTTTTTT.

The chain employs TRBV7-6 and TRBJ1-5; no clear D gene. V was trimmed by 1 base and J by 2 bases, leaving 15 bases between them. This CDR3 has 17 residues. Germline loops: CDR1 SGHVS, CDR2 FNYEAQ. The CDR3: CASSLDGTGLGNQPQHF. The CDR3 coding sequence is TGTGCCAGCAGCTTAGATGGTACTGGGTTGGGCAATCAGCCCCAGCATTTT.

The V gene is TRBV5-6, the J gene TRBJ1-4, with D unresolved. The germline V gene has CDR1 SGHDT and CDR2 YYEEEE. Deletions cut 4 bases from V and 5 bases from J, with 15 bases between. The length of the CDR3 is 15 residues. The DNA of the CDR3 is TGTGCCAGCAGCCCCAGACCGGTAACAAATGAAAAACTGTTTTTT. Translating gives CASSPRPVTNEKLFF.

This clone was observed once. The J gene is TRBJ2-7, the V gene TRBV7-2; 9 bases align to TRBD1. Per the germline V gene, CDR1 is SGHTA and CDR2 is FQGNSA. The CDR3 totals 13 residues. V shed 5 bases, J shed 2 bases, and the junction held 1 base outside the gene matches. The CDR3 spells CASSRQGAYEQYF. For the CDR3, the DNA is TGTGCCAGCAGCCGACAGGGGGCCTACGAGCAGTACTTC.

This chain connects TRBV30 to TRBJ2-4; 9 bases agree with TRBD1. There are 14 residues in the CDR3. V gave up 3 bases and J gave up 3 bases; unmatched junction bases: 3. The V gene's germline CDR1 is GTSNPN and CDR2 SVGIG (reference sequence). The chain's CDR3 is CAWRDRGGKNIQYF. The CDR3 nucleotides read TGTGCCTGGAGGGACAGGGGAGGCAAAAACATTCAGTACTTC.

CDR3 DNA: TGTGCCAGCAGTGAATATGGGTTGGCTGCTTCCTACAATGAGCAGTTCTTC. Its protein product is CASSEYGLAASYNEQFF. The chain recombines TRBV6-1 with TRBJ2-1; D is undetermined. V lost 2 bases and J lost 1, with 15 bases in between. The CDR3 runs to 17 residues. Germline V gene data show CDR1 as MNHNS and CDR2 as SASEGT.

The V and J genes are TRBV5-1 and TRBJ2-3; 7 bases are a match to TRBD2. The germline gives CDR1 SGHRS, CDR2 YFSETQ. With 4 bases clipped from V and 2 bases from J, the junction kept 7 bases outside the gene matches. There are 15 residues in the CDR3. Here the CDR3 reads CASSSKRGSTDTQYF. The CDR3 DNA reads TGCGCCAGCAGCAGTAAGCGGGGCTCCACAGATACGCAGTATTTT.

This rearrangement joins TRBV6-1 to TRBJ1-1; D unresolved. This CDR3 has 15 amino acids. Germline V gene lookup returns CDR1 MNHNS and CDR2 SASEGT. V was shortened by 1 base and J by 1 base, with 10 bases between the two germline ends. The CDR3 nucleotides are TGTGCCAGCAGTGAAGAAAGTTTCTCGAACACTGAAGCTTTCTTT. This translates into CASSEESFSNTEAFF.

V usage is TRBV9 and J usage is TRBJ1-1; no clear D gene. The CDR3 contains 10 residues. V lost 8 bases, J lost 1 base, and 3 bases lay in between. The germline gives CDR1 SGDLS, CDR2 YYNGEE. CDR3 bases: TGTGCCAGTAAGAACACTGAAGCTTTCTTT. It is translated as CASKNTEAFF. The full variable domain, its missing parts supplied by reference TRBV9 and TRBJ1-1, is DSGVTQTPKHLITATGQRVTLRCSPRSGDLSVYWYQQSLDQGLQFLIQYYNGEERAKGNILERFSAQQFPDLHSELNLSSLELGDSALYFCASKNTEAFFGQGTRLTVV.

This clone turned up a few times. This chain connects TRBV19 to TRBJ2-3; no clear D gene. The ends were cut back, 3 bases at V and 4 bases at J, with 8 bases in the middle. This CDR3 is 13 amino acids long. CDR1 and CDR2 (germline): LNHDA, SQIVND (reference sequence). Here the CDR3 DNA reads TGTGCCAGTAGTATTGGAATGGCAGATACGCAGTATTTT. Translated, it gives CASSIGMADTQYF.

The chain carries TRBV10-2 and TRBJ1-4; D gene ambiguous. The V gene's germline CDR1 is WSHSY and CDR2 SAAADI. The length of the CDR3 is 13 residues. V lost 3 bases and J lost 8, with 10 bases in between. The CDR3 DNA is TGCGCCAGCAGTGAAAATACTCTAGAAAAACTGTTTTTT. It yields the protein CASSENTLEKLFF.